These T cell receptor beta chains were read from a single sample in a study of T cell changes during pregnancy in multiple sclerosis. Method: immunoSEQ multiplex PCR; TCRdb's copy keeps in-frame clones and lacks some. The table has more than 55,000 clones, roughly nine tenths seen once. The sequencing used CD4+ T cells from peripheral blood mononuclear cells, collected in the third trimester of pregnancy. The source of these receptors is a female donor with multiple sclerosis, enrolled in a pregnancy study. CDR3s include the opening cysteine and the closing phenylalanine or tryptophan. D genes are given only for firm matches. Clone size is shown for a subset of rows, as once, few, many or a class of expanded clone.

clone_size,d_call,j_call,v_call,cdr3_nt,cdr3_aa
NA,TRBD2,TRBJ2-7,TRBV19,TGTGCCAGTAGGGCTAGCGGGACCTACGAGCAGTACTTC,CASRASGTYEQYF
NA,TRBD1,TRBJ1-1,TRBV5-6,TGTGCCAGCAGCTTGGTTGGGACAGTTGATGAACCGCGTCCCTTT,CASSLVGTVDEPRPF
NA,TRBD1,TRBJ1-4,TRBV5-1,TGCGCCAGCACCTTGGAAGGGACAGGGGAAAAACTGTTTTTT,CASTLEGTGEKLFF
NA,TRBD1,TRBJ1-1,TRBV7-2,TGTGCCAGCAGCTTAGACCCGGACAGGGCTGAAGCTTTCTTT,CASSLDPDRAEAFF
NA,TRBD1,TRBJ1-1,TRBV19,TGTGCCAGTAGTTCAACAGGGGGGAACACTGAAGCTTTCTTT,CASSSTGGNTEAFF
NA,TRBD2,TRBJ2-7,TRBV7-8,TGTGCCAGCAGCTTAGGACTAGCGGGAGGGTTCGTGTACTTC,CASSLGLAGGFVYF
NA,NA,TRBJ1-2,TRBV9,TGTGCCAGCAGCGTACTAGCCACCTCTGGCTACACCTTC,CASSVLATSGYTF
NA,NA,TRBJ1-6,TRBV27,TGTGCCACCCAATCCGGGGGTATTAATTCACCCCTCCACTTT,CATQSGGINSPLHF
NA,NA,TRBJ1-1,TRBV6-1,TGTGCCAGCAGTCCATCGACAGCGAACACTGAAGCTTTCTTT,CASSPSTANTEAFF
NA,NA,TRBJ2-5,TRBV19,TGTGCCAGTAGTATAGAGGGGGGACAGTTGCAAGAGACCCAGTACTTC,CASSIEGGQLQETQYF
NA,NA,TRBJ2-3,TRBV6-1,TGTGCCAGCAGTCGTACAGATACGCAGTATTTT,CASSRTDTQYF
NA,NA,TRBJ2-3,TRBV5-1,TGCGCCAGCAGCGAGCCTGGACTGGATACGCAGTATTTT,CASSEPGLDTQYF
NA,NA,TRBJ1-1,TRBV5-1,TGCGCCAGCAGCTTTGCGGCAGAACTGAACACTGAAGCTTTCTTT,CASSFAAELNTEAFF
NA,NA,TRBJ1-5,TRBV19,TGTGCCAGTAGTATGGTTGGCGGGGGTCAGCCCCAGCATTTT,CASSMVGGGQPQHF
NA,NA,TRBJ1-2,TRBV6-5,TGTGCCAGCAGTTATCCCGGGACATTTTTCTACACCTTC,CASSYPGTFFYTF
NA,NA,TRBJ1-1,TRBV5-4,TGTGCCAGCAGCTTGGGGACCGGGGGGGTAGCTTTCTTT,CASSLGTGGVAFF
NA,TRBD1,TRBJ1-2,TRBV5-1,TGCGCCAGCGCAGGGGGCCTGGCGGACTATGGCTACACCTTC,CASAGGLADYGYTF
NA,TRBD2,TRBJ2-2,TRBV7-9,TGTGCCAGCGAGCCGCGGGGGGGCACCGGGGAGCTGTTTTTT,CASEPRGGTGELFF
NA,NA,TRBJ1-2,TRBV19,TGTGCCAGTAGTATAGTTCGAGGATCCTTCTATGGCTACACCTTC,CASSIVRGSFYGYTF
NA,TRBD2,TRBJ2-3,TRBV30,TGTGCCTGGAGTAAAGGACTAGCGGGGTACACAGATACGCAGTATTTT,CAWSKGLAGYTDTQYF
NA,TRBD1,TRBJ2-3,TRBV2,TGTGCCATCCGGACAGGGGATTTAGATACGCAGTATTTT,CAIRTGDLDTQYF
once,TRBD1,TRBJ1-6,TRBV18,TGTGCCAGCTCACCGGGACAGGGGGGCGATTCACCCCTCCACTTT,CASSPGQGGDSPLHF
NA,NA,TRBJ1-3,TRBV7-8,TGTGCCAGCAGCCCCAGACAGGCATCCTTTTCTGGAAACACCATATATTTT,CASSPRQASFSGNTIYF
NA,NA,TRBJ1-2,TRBV6-1,TGTGCCAGCAGTGAAACGGAGGCTCTATGGAATTGGGCTGGCTACACCTTC,CASSETEALWNWAGYTF
NA,NA,TRBJ2-5,TRBV18,TGTGCCAGCTCACCAAGCAGGCAAGAGACCCAGTACTTC,CASSPSRQETQYF
NA,NA,TRBJ1-3,TRBV19,TGTGCCAGTAGTACACTTTCGACAGCCTCTGGAAACACCATATATTTT,CASSTLSTASGNTIYF
once,TRBD1,TRBJ2-5,TRBV27,TGTGCCAGCATCCCGGACAGGGTTCGAGAGACCCAGTACTTC,CASIPDRVRETQYF
NA,TRBD2,TRBJ2-7,TRBV12-5,TGTGCTAGTGGCTTGGCCGCTAGCGGCTCCTACGAGCAGTACTTC,CASGLAASGSYEQYF
NA,NA,TRBJ2-5,TRBV7-3,TGTGCCAGCAGCTTAATAGGCGGGGTAGGGGAGACCCAGTACTTC,CASSLIGGVGETQYF
NA,NA,TRBJ1-1,TRBV7-3,TGTGCCAGCAGCTTATCAGGGGCCCCCGGCACTGAAGCTTTCTTT,CASSLSGAPGTEAFF
NA,NA,TRBJ2-1,TRBV6-5,TGTGCCAGCAGTCGGGTGTGGGACAATGAGCAGTTCTTC,CASSRVWDNEQFF
NA,TRBD2,TRBJ2-2,TRBV19,TGTGCCAGTAGTACTAGGGCTAGCGGGAGTGGTGGGGAGCTGTTTTTT,CASSTRASGSGGELFF
NA,TRBD1,TRBJ1-5,TRBV19,TGTGCCAGTAGTGTGGAGGGGACAGGGGGTGAGCGAAGGCCCCAGCATTTT,CASSVEGTGGERRPQHF
NA,TRBD2,TRBJ2-5,TRBV6-5,TGTGCCAGCAATCTAATGGGGGGGTACCAAGAGACCCAGTACTTC,CASNLMGGYQETQYF
NA,TRBD2,TRBJ2-3,TRBV19,TGTGCCAGTAGTATGGTAGCGGGGGCGGATACGCAGTATTTT,CASSMVAGADTQYF